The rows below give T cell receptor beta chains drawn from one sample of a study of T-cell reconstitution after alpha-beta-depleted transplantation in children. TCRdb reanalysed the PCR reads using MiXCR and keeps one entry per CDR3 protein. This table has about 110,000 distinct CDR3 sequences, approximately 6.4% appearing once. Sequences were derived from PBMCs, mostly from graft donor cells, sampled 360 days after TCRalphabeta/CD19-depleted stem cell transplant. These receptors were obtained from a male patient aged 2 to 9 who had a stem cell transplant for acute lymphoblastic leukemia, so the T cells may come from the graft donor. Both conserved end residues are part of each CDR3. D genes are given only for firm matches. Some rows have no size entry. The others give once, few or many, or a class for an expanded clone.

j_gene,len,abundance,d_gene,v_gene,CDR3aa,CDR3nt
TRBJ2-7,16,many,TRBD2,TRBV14,CASSQDRASGIDEQYF,TGTGCCAGCAGCCAAGATAGGGCCAGCGGGATAGACGAGCAGTACTTC
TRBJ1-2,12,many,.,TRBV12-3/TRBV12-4,CASSLTGEGYTF,TGTGCCAGCAGTTTAACCGGGGAAGGCTACACCTTC
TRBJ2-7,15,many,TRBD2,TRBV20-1,CSARDLSGRPHEQYF,TGCAGTGCTAGAGATCTTAGCGGGAGGCCCCACGAGCAGTACTTC
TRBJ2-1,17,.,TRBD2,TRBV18,CASSPVIAGGSYNEQFF,TGTGCCAGCTCACCAGTAATAGCGGGGGGGTCCTACAATGAGCAGTTCTTC
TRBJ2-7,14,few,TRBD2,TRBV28,CASSSGGREYEQYF,TGTGCCAGCAGTTCGGGGGGGCGGGAGTACGAGCAGTACTTC
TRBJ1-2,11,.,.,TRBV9,CASSLGRSYTF,TGTGCCAGCAGCCTTGGACGGAGCTACACCTTC
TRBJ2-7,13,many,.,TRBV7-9,CASSLENVDEQYF,TGTGCCAGCAGCTTAGAGAATGTTGACGAGCAGTACTTC
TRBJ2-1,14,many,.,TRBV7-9,CASSPGWANNEQFF,TGTGCCAGCAGCCCCGGTTGGGCGAACAATGAGCAGTTCTTC
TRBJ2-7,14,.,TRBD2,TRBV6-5,CASSYSSGVYEQYF,TGTGCCAGCAGTTACTCGAGCGGGGTCTACGAGCAGTACTTC
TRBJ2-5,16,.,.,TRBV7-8,CASSLEAAGAQETQYF,TGTGCCAGCAGCTTAGAAGCCGCGGGCGCCCAAGAGACCCAGTACTTC
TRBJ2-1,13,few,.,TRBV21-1,CASGAGGGHEQFF,TGTGCCAGCGGAGCGGGAGGGGGGCATGAGCAGTTCTTC
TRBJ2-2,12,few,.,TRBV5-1,CASSLIGVELFF,TGCGCCAGCAGCTTGATAGGTGTGGAGCTGTTTTTT
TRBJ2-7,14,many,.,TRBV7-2,CASSLEPPPYEQYF,TGTGCCAGCAGCTTAGAACCGCCCCCCTACGAGCAGTACTTC
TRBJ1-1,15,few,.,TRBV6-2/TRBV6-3,CASRAPGHSNTEAFF,TGTGCCAGCAGGGCACCGGGACACTCGAACACTGAAGCTTTCTTT
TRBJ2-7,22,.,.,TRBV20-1,CSAITRTGTANRITNGLYEQYF,TGCAGTGCTATAACTCGAACCGGGACGGCCAACCGAATTACGAATGGGCTCTACGAGCAGTACTTC
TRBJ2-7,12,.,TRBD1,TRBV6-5,CASTGQGNEQYF,TGTGCCAGCACCGGACAGGGAAACGAGCAGTACTTC
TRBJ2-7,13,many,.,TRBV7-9,CASSLVESYEQYF,TGTGCCAGCAGCTTAGTCGAGTCCTACGAGCAGTACTTC
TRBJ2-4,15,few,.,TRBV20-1,CSAPDDSGPKNIQYF,TGCAGTGCCCCGGACGATAGCGGACCTAAAAACATTCAGTACTTC
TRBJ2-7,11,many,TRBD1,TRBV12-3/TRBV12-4,CASRDRGEQYF,TGTGCCAGCAGAGACAGGGGCGAGCAGTACTTC
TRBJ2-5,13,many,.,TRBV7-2,CASSLDFQETQYF,TGTGCCAGCAGCCTGGACTTTCAAGAGACCCAGTACTTC
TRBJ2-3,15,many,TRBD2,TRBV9,CASSASGRGTDTQYF,TGTGCCAGCAGCGCTAGCGGGAGAGGGACAGATACGCAGTATTTT
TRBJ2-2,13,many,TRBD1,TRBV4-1,CASSPTGSGELFF,TGCGCCAGCAGCCCGACAGGGTCCGGGGAGCTGTTTTTT
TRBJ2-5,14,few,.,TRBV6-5,CASSSLRHFETQYF,TGTGCCAGCAGTTCGTTGCGGCATTTCGAGACCCAGTACTTC
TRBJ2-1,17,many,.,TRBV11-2,CASSLVSAPETYNEQFF,TGTGCCAGCAGCTTAGTGTCTGCACCCGAGACCTACAATGAGCAGTTCTTC
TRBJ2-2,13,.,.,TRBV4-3,CASSQMSPGELFF,TGCGCCAGCAGCCAGATGTCACCCGGGGAGCTGTTTTTT
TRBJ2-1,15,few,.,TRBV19,CASTLGGGAYNEQFF,TGTGCCAGTACTCTAGGGGGGGGCGCGTACAATGAGCAGTTCTTC
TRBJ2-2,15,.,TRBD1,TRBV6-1,CASTRTGQNTGELFF,TGTGCCAGCACAAGGACAGGGCAGAACACCGGGGAGCTGTTTTTT
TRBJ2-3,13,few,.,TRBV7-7,CASSLALGDTQYF,TGTGCCAGCAGCTTAGCGCTGGGGGATACGCAGTATTTT
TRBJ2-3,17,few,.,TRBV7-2,CASSLPRPGPWPDTQYF,TGTGCCAGCAGCCTCCCCCGGCCGGGCCCCTGGCCAGATACGCAGTATTTT
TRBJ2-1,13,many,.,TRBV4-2,CASSQEVANEQFF,TGTGCCAGCAGCCAAGAGGTGGCTAATGAGCAGTTCTTC
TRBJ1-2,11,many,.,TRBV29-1,CSILREYGYTF,TGCAGCATTCTTCGGGAGTATGGCTACACCTTC
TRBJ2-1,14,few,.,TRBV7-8,CASSDSGVYNEQFF,TGTGCCAGCAGCGATAGTGGGGTATACAATGAGCAGTTCTTC
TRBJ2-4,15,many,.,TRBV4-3,CASSQVSRAKNIQYF,TGCGCCAGCAGCCAAGTAAGCAGGGCCAAAAACATTCAGTACTTC
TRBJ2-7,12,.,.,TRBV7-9,CASSGLIYEQYF,TGTGCCAGCAGCGGCCTTATTTACGAGCAGTACTTC
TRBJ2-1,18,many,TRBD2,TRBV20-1,CSAKKILAGVLQFDEQFF,TGCAGTGCTAAAAAGATTCTAGCGGGAGTTCTTCAGTTCGATGAGCAGTTCTTC
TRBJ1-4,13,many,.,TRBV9,CASSGVGSEKLFF,TGTGCCAGCAGCGGGGTCGGGAGTGAAAAACTGTTTTTT
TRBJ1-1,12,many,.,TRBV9,CASSPHRDEAFF,TGTGCCAGCAGCCCTCACAGGGATGAAGCTTTCTTT
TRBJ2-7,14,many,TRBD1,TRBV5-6,CASSRDRGADEQYF,TGTGCCAGCAGCCGGGACAGGGGGGCAGACGAGCAGTACTTC
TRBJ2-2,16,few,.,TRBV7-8,CASSLGPNANTGELFF,TGTGCCAGCAGCTTAGGCCCTAATGCGAACACCGGGGAGCTGTTTTTT
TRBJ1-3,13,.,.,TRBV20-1,CSANRAGRGTIYF,TGCAGTGCTAACAGGGCTGGAAGGGGCACCATATATTTT
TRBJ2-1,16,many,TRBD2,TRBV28,CASSYPLAGDYNEQFF,TGTGCCAGCAGTTACCCCCTAGCGGGAGACTACAATGAGCAGTTCTTC
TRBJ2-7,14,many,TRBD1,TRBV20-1,CSARDRDRNYEQYF,TGCAGTGCTAGAGATCGGGACAGGAACTACGAGCAGTACTTC
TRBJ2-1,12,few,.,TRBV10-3,CAITGAYNEQFF,TGTGCCATCACCGGCGCCTACAATGAGCAGTTCTTC
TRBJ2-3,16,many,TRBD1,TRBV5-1,CASSLRAGGELDTQYF,TGCGCCAGCAGCTTGCGAGCAGGGGGAGAGTTAGATACGCAGTATTTT
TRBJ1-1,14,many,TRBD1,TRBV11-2,CASSDTTGGTEAFF,TGTGCCAGCAGCGATACTACAGGGGGCACTGAAGCTTTCTTT
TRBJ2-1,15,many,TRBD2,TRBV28,CASSLVRGVYNEQFF,TGTGCCAGCAGTTTAGTGCGGGGGGTGTACAATGAGCAGTTCTTC
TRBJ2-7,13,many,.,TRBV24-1,CATSGHNSYEQYF,TGTGCCACCTCGGGACATAACTCCTACGAGCAGTACTTC
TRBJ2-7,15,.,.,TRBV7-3,CASSLGDGLGYEQYF,TGTGCCAGCAGCTTAGGGGACGGCCTTGGGTACGAGCAGTACTTC
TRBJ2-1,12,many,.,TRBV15,CATSRGGSEQFF,TGTGCCACCAGCAGAGGTGGAAGTGAGCAGTTCTTC
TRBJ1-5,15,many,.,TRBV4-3,CASSLFRGSNQPQHF,TGCGCCAGCAGCCTCTTCAGGGGTAGCAATCAGCCCCAGCATTTT
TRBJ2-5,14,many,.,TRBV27,CASSTTGYQETQYF,TGTGCCAGCAGCACGACAGGCTACCAAGAGACCCAGTACTTC
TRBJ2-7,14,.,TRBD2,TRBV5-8,CASSSPGLEYEQYF,TGTGCCAGCAGCTCTCCGGGACTAGAGTACGAGCAGTACTTC
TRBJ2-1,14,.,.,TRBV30,CAWSVRLLYNEQFF,TGTGCCTGGAGTGTAAGACTGCTGTACAATGAGCAGTTCTTC
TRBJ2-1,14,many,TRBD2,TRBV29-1,CSVDPGLANNEQFF,TGCAGCGTTGACCCGGGACTAGCGAACAATGAGCAGTTCTTC
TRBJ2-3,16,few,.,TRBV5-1,CASSLGRTGGPDTQYF,TGCGCCAGCAGCTTGGGTCGGACGGGGGGCCCAGATACGCAGTATTTT
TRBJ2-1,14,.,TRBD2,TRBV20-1,CSARGTSGYNEQFF,TGCAGTGCTAGGGGGACTAGCGGCTACAATGAGCAGTTCTTC
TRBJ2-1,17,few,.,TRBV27,CASSLSWAGSSYNEQFF,TGTGCCAGCAGTTTATCGTGGGCCGGGAGCTCCTACAATGAGCAGTTCTTC
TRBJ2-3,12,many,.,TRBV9,CASSPPGNTQYF,TGTGCCAGCAGCCCGCCGGGGAATACGCAGTATTTT
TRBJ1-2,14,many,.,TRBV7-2,CASSSLSGFQGYTF,TGTGCCAGCAGCTCCCTGTCGGGATTTCAAGGCTACACCTTC